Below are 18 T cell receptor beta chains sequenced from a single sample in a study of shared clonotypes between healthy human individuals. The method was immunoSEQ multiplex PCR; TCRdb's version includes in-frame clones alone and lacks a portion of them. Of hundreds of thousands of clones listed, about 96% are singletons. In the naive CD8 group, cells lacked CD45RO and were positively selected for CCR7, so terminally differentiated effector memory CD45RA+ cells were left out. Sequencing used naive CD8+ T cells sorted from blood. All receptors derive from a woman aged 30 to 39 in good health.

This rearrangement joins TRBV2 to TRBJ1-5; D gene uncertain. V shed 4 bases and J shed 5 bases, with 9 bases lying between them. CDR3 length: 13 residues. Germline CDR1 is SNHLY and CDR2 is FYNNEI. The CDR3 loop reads CASSAPNDQPQHF. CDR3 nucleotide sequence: TGTGCCAGCAGTGCTCCAAACGATCAGCCCCAGCATTTT.

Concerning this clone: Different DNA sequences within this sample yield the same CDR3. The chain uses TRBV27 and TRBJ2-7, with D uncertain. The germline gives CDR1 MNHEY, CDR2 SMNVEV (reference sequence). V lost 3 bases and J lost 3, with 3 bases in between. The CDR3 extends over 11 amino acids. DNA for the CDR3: TGTGCCAGCAGTTTTGGCTACGAGCAGTACTTC. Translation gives CASSFGYEQYF.

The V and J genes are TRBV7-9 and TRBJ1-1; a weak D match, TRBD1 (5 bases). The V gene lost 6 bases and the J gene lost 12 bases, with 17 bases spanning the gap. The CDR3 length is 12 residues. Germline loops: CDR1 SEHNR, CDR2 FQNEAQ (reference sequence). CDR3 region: CASRTRTFPPFF. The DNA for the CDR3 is TGTGCCAGCAGGACTCGGACATTCCCTCCTTTCTTT. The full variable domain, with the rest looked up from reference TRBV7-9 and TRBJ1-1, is DTGVSQNPRHKITKRGQNVTFRCDPISEHNRLYWYRQTLGQGPEFLTYFQNEAQLEKSRLLSDRFSAERPKGSFSTLEIQRTEQGDSAMYLCASRTRTFPPFFGQGTRLTVV.

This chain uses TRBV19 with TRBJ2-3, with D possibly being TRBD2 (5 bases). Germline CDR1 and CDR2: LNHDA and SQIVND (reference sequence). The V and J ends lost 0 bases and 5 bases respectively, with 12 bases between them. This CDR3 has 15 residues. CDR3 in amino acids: CASSIDRLAVDTQYF. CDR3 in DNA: TGTGCCAGTAGTATAGATCGCCTAGCTGTAGATACGCAGTATTTT.

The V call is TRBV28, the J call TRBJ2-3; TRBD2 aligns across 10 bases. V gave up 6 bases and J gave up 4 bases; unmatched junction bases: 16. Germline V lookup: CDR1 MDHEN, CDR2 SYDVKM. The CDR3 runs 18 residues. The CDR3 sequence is CASSLLGGAGGNPDTQYF. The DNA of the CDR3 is TGTGCCAGCAGCCTCTTGGGGGGAGCGGGAGGGAATCCAGATACGCAGTATTTT.

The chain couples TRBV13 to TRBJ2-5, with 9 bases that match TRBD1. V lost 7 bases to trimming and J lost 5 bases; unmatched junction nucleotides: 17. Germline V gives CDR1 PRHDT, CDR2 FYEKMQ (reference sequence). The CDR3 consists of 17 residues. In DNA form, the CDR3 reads TGTGCCAGCACCCACACACGACTGGGACAGGGAGGGGAGACCCAGTACTTC. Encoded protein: CASTHTRLGQGGETQYF. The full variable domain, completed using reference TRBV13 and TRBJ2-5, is AAGVIQSPRHLIKEKRETATLKCYPIPRHDTVYWYQQGPGQDPQFLISFYEKMQSDKGSIPDRFSAQQFSDYHSELNMSSLELGDSALYFCASTHTRLGQGGETQYFGPGTRLLVL.

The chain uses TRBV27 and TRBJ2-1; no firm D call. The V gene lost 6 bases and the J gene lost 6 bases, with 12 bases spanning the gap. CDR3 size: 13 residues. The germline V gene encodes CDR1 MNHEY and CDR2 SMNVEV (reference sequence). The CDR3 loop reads CASSWTLANEQFF. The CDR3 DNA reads TGTGCCAGCAGCTGGACCCTTGCCAATGAGCAGTTCTTC.

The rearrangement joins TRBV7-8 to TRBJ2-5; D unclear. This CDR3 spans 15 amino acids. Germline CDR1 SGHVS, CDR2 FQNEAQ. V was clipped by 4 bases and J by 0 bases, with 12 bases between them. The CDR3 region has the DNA TGTGCCAGCAGCTCCACCGAGGCAGACCAAGAGACCCAGTACTTC. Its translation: CASSSTEADQETQYF.

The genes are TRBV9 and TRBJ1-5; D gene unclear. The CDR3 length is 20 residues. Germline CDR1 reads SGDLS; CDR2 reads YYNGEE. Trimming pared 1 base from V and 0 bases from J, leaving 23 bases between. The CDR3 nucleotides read TGTGCCAGCAGCGTACCTCAATTACTCGTCGGGAGGTATAGCAATCAGCCCCAGCATTTT. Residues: CASSVPQLLVGRYSNQPQHF.

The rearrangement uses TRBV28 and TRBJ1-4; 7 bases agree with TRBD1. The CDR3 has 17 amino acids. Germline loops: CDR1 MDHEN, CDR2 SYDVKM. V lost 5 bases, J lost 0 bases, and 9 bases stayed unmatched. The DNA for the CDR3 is TGTGCCAGCAGTCCCGGGGCAGGGGGAGCAACTAATGAAAAACTGTTTTTT. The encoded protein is CASSPGAGGATNEKLFF.

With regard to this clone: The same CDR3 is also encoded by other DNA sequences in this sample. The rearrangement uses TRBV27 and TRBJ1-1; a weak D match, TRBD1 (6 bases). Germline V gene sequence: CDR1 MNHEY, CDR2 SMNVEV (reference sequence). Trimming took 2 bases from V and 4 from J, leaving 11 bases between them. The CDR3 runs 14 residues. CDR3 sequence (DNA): TGTGCCAGCAGTTTAGGGGGGGCGCGCACTGAAGCTTTCTTT. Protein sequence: CASSLGGARTEAFF.

DNA for the CDR3: TGTGCCAGCAGTATGACGGAGACCTACGAGCAGTACTTC. Translation gives CASSMTETYEQYF. V usage is TRBV6-1 and J usage is TRBJ2-7; D unresolved. The CDR3 contains 13 residues. The ends were cut back, 5 bases at V and 2 bases at J, with 10 bases in the middle. Looked up from germline, CDR1 is MNHNS and CDR2 is SASEGT.

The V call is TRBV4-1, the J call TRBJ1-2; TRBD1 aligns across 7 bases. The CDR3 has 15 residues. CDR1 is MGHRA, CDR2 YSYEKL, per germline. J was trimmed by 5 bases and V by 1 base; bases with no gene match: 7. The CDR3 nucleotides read TGCGCCAGCAGCCAAGGCGGGACAGAGGGTTATGGCTACACCTTC. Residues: CASSQGGTEGYGYTF.

The CDR3 DNA sequence: TGTGCCAGCAGCGCGGGGGGTGACTCCCTCACAGATACGCAGTATTTT. As protein: CASSAGGDSLTDTQYF. This chain links TRBV7-8 with TRBJ2-3; 8 positions agree with TRBD2. Germline-derived CDR1 and CDR2 are SGHVS and FQNEAQ. V was pared by 5 bases and J by 2 bases, with 9 bases of the junction left unmatched. This CDR3 is built from 16 residues.

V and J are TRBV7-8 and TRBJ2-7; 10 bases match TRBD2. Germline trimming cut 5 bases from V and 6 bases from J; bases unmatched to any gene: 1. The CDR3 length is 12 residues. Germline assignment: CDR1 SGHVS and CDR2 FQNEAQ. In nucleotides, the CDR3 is TGTGCCAGCAGCCCTAGCGGGGGCGAGCAGTACTTC. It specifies CASSPSGGEQYF.

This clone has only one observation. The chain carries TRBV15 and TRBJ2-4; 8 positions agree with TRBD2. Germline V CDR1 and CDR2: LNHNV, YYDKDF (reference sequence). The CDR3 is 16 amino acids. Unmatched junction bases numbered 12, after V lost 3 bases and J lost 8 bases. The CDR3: CATSRLKSGSGDIQYF. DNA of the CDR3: TGTGCCACCAGCAGGCTGAAAAGCGGGAGTGGTGACATTCAGTACTTC.

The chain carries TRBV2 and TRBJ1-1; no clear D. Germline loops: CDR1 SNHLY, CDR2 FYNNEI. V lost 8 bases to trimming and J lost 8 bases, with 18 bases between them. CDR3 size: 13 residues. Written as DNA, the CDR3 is TGTGCCAGCTCAAAGAACGGGAGGGTAGAAGCTTTCTTT. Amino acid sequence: CASSKNGRVEAFF.

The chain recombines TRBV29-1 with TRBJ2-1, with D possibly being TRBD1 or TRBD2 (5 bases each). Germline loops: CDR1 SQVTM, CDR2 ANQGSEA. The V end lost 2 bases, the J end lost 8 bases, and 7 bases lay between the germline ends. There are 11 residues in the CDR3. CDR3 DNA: TGCAGCGTTGAAAGAGGGGATGAGCAGTTCTTC. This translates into CSVERGDEQFF.